These 13 T cell receptor beta chains were sequenced from one sample in a study of OX40 agonist ivuxolimab in advanced cancers. Preparation of the library involved the immunoSEQ multiplex PCR assay. Drawn from immuneACCESS, this table holds only the in-frame rearrangements with V and J called that TCRdb kept. Clones are partly lost; checked studies trace under half to an unresolved V gene and leave the rest unexplained. This sample lists about 59,000 clones; under 90% were detected once. Jointly, the top ten make up around 2% of the sample. Sequenced here: CD4+ or CD8+ T cells sorted from blood, sampled in a trial of the OX40 agonist ivuxolimab. All receptors derive from an adult with an advanced solid tumor such as melanoma, head and neck, liver or kidney cancer.

The rearrangement joins TRBV5-1 to TRBJ2-7; D may be TRBD2 (5 bases). This CDR3 region has 15 residues. Trimming removed 1 base at V and 2 bases at J, with 13 bases between. Germline values: CDR1 SGHRS, CDR2 YFSETQ. CDR3 nucleotide sequence: TGCGCCAGCAGCTTGTTCGGTAGCGAGACCTACGAGCAGTACTTC. This codes for CASSLFGSETYEQYF.

This clone has just a few counts. The chain couples TRBV10-3 to TRBJ1-5; 9 bases are a match to TRBD1. Germline CDR1 is ENHRY and CDR2 is SYGVKD. This CDR3 comprises 14 residues. Unmatched junction bases numbered 2, after V lost 4 bases and J lost 4 bases. CDR3 amino acids: CAISGGTGNQPQHF. For the CDR3, the DNA is TGTGCCATCAGTGGGGGGACAGGGAATCAGCCCCAGCATTTT.

This chain connects TRBV5-8 to TRBJ2-3, with a tentative D call TRBD2 (5 bases). Trimming shortened V by 3 bases and J by 1 base, and 9 bases separated the two germline ends. The CDR3 spans 14 residues. From germline, CDR1 is SGHTS and CDR2 YDEGEE. In DNA, the CDR3 is TGTGCCAGCAGCTATTCAGCGGGCACAGATACGCAGTATTTT. This gives the protein CASSYSAGTDTQYF.

The genes are TRBV11-2 and TRBJ2-3, with D perhaps TRBD2 (5 bases). The CDR3 has 14 amino acids. Germline CDR1 and CDR2: SGHAT and FQNNGV. V was pared by 0 bases and J by 3 bases, with 7 bases between. DNA of the CDR3: TGTGCCAGCAGCTTAGACACGGGGACAGATACGCAGTATTTT. Amino acid sequence: CASSLDTGTDTQYF.

The V and J genes are TRBV23-1 and TRBJ1-2; no clear D gene. TRBV23-1 has ORF status, its function being uncertain. Trimming stripped 0 bases from V and 4 bases from J, with 15 bases between. The CDR3 extends over 16 amino acids. CDR3 bases: TGCGCCAGCAGTCAATCGGTTAGGAACCGAATCTATGGCTACACCTTC. Translation gives CASSQSVRNRIYGYTF.

The genes are TRBV27 and TRBJ2-7; D is unclear. The CDR3 runs 15 residues. The V gene lost 2 bases and the J gene lost 2 bases, with 13 bases spanning the gap. Germline V gene lookup returns CDR1 MNHEY and CDR2 SMNVEV (reference sequence). The CDR3 sequence: CASSLRLQVAYEQYF. The DNA of the CDR3 is TGTGCCAGCAGTTTACGCCTCCAGGTGGCCTACGAGCAGTACTTC.

The chain joins TRBV29-1 to TRBJ2-7; 8 bases are shared with TRBD1. This CDR3 is 14 amino acids long. Germline trimming cut 7 bases from V and 1 base from J; bases unmatched to any gene: 9. CDR1 and CDR2 from the germline V gene are SQVTM and ANQGSEA. The CDR3 region has the DNA TGCAGCGCATCGACAGGGGCACTATCCTACGAGCAGTACTTC. Amino acids: CSASTGALSYEQYF.

The CDR3 coding sequence is TGTGCCAGCAGCCCTCAGGGGGAGCCCCAGCATTTT. This translates into CASSPQGEPQHF. The chain has TRBV28 and TRBJ1-5; 7 nucleotides line up with TRBD1. The V gene end was trimmed by 6 bases and the J gene end by 8 bases; junction bases not matched to a gene: 4. Germline lookup yields CDR1 MDHEN and CDR2 SYDVKM. The CDR3 runs to 12 residues.

V gene TRBV19 combines with J gene TRBJ1-3; D may be TRBD1 (5 bases). CDR3 size: 14 residues. V was clipped by 4 bases and J by 0 bases, with 7 bases between them. Germline loops: CDR1 LNHDA, CDR2 SQIVND (reference sequence). This CDR3 is CASSRGDSGNTIYF. Written as DNA, the CDR3 is TGTGCCAGTAGTAGAGGGGACTCTGGAAACACCATATATTTT.

J is TRBJ2-1 and V is TRBV7-2; TRBD1 or TRBD2 may be the D gene (5 bases each). Germline CDR1 and CDR2: SGHTA and FQGNSA. This CDR3 comprises 12 residues. V was pared by 1 base and J by 12 bases, with 10 bases between. CDR3: CASSLGGERQFF. In DNA, the CDR3 is TGTGCCAGCAGCTTAGGAGGGGAACGGCAGTTCTTC.

V is TRBV11-2 and J is TRBJ2-7; D remains unclear. CDR3 length equals 12 residues. V shed 5 bases and J shed 2 bases, with 7 bases lying between them. Germline V gene sequence: CDR1 SGHAT, CDR2 FQNNGV. The CDR3 protein is CASSPSPYEQYF. The CDR3 nucleotides are TGTGCCAGCAGCCCCTCCCCCTACGAGCAGTACTTC.

This clone was picked up one time. The chain recombines TRBV7-2 with TRBJ2-5; TRBD2 might be the D (5 bases). Per germline, CDR1 SGHTA and CDR2 FQGNSA. V lost 5 bases to trimming and J lost 5 bases, with 18 bases between them. CDR3 length: 15 amino acids. Written as DNA, the CDR3 is TGTGCCAGCAGCAAACTAGGCACGTTCACGGAGACCCAGTACTTC. It specifies CASSKLGTFTETQYF.

The V call is TRBV9, the J call TRBJ2-7; TRBD2 matches at 9 bases. Trimming took 4 bases from V and 2 from J; bases not matched to a gene: 16. In germline, CDR1 is SGDLS, CDR2 YYNGEE. This CDR3 is 18 amino acids long. The CDR3 sequence is CASSPTPGQAGGAYEQYF. In DNA form, the CDR3 reads TGTGCCAGCAGCCCTACCCCCGGCCAAGCGGGGGGTGCCTACGAGCAGTACTTC.